The following is a TCR beta chain sequence with its context. Trimming shortened V by 3 bases and J by 4 bases, and 13 bases separated the two germline ends. The CDR3 sequence is 15 residues long. Germline assignment: CDR1 MNHNY and CDR2 SVGAGI (reference sequence). This entry belongs to a study of blood T cell repertoires in COVID-19. Turning to the study itself: Acute and convalescent COVID-19 specimens originated in the United States, Italy and Spain. The analysed material was cDNA or gDNA that came from T cells, B-cell-depleted T cells, or PBMCs.

In the study's own analysis: Estimation of nucleated cell counts relied on the amplification of reference gene primers. Profiling relied on immunoSEQ multiplex PCR, and the TCRdb table lists in-frame clones only, not all of them. Clone size and V and J calls were adopted from that table, with D and trimming inferred from the DNA. Counted here are about 160,000 clones, approximately 95% occurring once; the ten biggest clones make up 3.5% to 5%. The sample consisted of peripheral blood. The chain employs TRBV6-6 and TRBJ1-5; D perhaps matches TRBD1 (6 bases). This clonotype originated in a woman in her fifties or sixties with acute or convalescent COVID-19. The CDR3 protein is CASSYLAQGNQPQHF. CDR3 in DNA: TGTGCCAGCAGTTATCTTGCTCAGGGGAATCAGCCCCAGCATTTT.